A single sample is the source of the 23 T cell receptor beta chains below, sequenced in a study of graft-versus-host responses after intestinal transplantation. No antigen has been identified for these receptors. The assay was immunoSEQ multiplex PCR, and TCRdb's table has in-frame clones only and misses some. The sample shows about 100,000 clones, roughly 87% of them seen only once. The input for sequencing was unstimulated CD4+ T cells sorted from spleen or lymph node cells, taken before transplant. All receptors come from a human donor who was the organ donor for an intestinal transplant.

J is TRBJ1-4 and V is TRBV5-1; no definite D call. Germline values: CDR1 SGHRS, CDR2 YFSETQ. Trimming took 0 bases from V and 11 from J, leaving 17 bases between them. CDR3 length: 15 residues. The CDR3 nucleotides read TGCGCCAGCAGCTTGGCCGAAGGCCAGGTCGGGAAACTGTTTTTT. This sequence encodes CASSLAEGQVGKLFF. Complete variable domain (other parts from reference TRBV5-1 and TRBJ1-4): KAGVTQTPRYLIKTRGQQVTLSCSPISGHRSVSWYQQTPGQGLQFLFEYFSETQRNKGNFPGRFSGRQFSNSRSEMNVSTLELGDSALYLCASSLAEGQVGKLFFGSGTQLSVL.

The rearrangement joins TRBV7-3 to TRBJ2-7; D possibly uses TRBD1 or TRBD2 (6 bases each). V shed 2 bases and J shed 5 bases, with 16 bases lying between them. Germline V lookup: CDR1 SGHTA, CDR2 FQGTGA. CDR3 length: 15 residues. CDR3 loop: CASSLVPGAFHEQYF. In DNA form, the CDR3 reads TGTGCCAGCAGCTTAGTTCCGGGGGCCTTCCACGAGCAGTACTTC.

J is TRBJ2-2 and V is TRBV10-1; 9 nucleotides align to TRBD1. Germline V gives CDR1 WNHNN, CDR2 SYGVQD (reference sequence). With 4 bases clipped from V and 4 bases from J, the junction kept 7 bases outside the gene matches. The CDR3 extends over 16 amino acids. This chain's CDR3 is CASSVRTGAGTGELFF. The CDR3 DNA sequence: TGCGCCAGCAGTGTTAGGACAGGGGCTGGCACCGGGGAGCTGTTTTTT.

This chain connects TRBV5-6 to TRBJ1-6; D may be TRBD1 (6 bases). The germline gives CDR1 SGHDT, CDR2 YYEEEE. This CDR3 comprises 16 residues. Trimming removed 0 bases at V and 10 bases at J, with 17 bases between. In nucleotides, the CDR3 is TGTGCCAGCAGCTTGGCCCTGACAGGTTCGAGCTCACCCCTCCACTTT. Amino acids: CASSLALTGSSSPLHF.

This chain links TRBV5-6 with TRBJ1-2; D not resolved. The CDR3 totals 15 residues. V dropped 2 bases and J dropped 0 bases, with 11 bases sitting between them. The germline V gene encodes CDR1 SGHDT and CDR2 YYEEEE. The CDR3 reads CASSLSGITNYGYTF. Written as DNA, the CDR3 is TGTGCCAGCAGCTTAAGCGGAATCACTAACTATGGCTACACCTTC.

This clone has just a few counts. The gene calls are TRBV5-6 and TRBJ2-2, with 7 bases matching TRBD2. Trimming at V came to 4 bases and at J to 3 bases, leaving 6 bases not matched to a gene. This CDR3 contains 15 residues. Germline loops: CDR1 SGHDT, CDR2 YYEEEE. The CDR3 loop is CASSVGGGDTGELFF. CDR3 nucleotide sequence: TGTGCCAGCAGCGTGGGGGGAGGGGACACCGGGGAGCTGTTTTTT.

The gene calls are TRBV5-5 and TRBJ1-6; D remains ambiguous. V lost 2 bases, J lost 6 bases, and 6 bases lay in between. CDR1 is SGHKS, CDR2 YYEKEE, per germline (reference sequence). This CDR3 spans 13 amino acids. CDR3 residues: CASSLEINSPLHF. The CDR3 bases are TGTGCCAGCAGCTTAGAAATTAATTCACCCCTCCACTTT.

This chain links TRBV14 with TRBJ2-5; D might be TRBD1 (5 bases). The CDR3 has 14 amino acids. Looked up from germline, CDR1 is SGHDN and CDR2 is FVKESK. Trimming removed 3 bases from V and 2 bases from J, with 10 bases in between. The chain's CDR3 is CASSQRQLQETQYF. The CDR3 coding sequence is TGTGCCAGCAGCCAGAGACAGTTACAAGAGACCCAGTACTTC.

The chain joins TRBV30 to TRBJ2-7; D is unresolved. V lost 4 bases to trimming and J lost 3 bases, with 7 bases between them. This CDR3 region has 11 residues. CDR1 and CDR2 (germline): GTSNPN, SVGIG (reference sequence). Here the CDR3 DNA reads TGTGCCTGGACTAGTTTCTACGAGCAGTACTTC. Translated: CAWTSFYEQYF.

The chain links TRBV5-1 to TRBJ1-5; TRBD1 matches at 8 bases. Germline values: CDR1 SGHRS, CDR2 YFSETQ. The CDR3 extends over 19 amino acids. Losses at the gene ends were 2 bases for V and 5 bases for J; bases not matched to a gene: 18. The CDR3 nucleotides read TGCGCCAGCAGCTTTAGCCTAAACCTTCTCGGGACAGGCGATCAGCCCCAGCATTTT. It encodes CASSFSLNLLGTGDQPQHF.

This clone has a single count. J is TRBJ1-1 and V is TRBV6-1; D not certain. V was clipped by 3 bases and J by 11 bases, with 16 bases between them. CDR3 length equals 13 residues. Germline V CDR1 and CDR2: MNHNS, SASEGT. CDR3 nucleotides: TGTGCCAGCAGTGACACCCCCCGGGTTGGGGCTTTCTTT. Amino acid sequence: CASSDTPRVGAFF.

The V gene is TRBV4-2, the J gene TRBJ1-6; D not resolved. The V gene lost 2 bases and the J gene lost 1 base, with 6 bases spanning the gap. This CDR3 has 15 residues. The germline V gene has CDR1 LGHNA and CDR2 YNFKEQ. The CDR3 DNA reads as TGTGCCAGCAGCCAAACCGGGTCCTATAATTCACCCCTCCACTTT. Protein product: CASSQTGSYNSPLHF.

CDR3 sequence reads: CASSPILTGGAEQYF. Here the CDR3 DNA reads TGTGCCAGCTCACCTATACTTACCGGGGGGGCAGAGCAGTACTTC. The chain employs TRBV18 and TRBJ2-7; TRBD2 agrees at 8 bases. CDR1 is KGHSH, CDR2 LQKENI, per germline. The CDR3 loop spans 15 amino acids. J was trimmed by 7 bases and V by 3 bases; bases with no gene match: 11.

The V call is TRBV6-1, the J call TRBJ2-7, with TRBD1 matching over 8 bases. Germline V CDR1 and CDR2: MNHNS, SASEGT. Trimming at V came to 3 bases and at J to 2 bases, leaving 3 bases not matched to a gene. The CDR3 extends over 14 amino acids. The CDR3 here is CASSDRDRTYEQYF. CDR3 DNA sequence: TGTGCCAGCAGTGACCGGGACAGGACCTACGAGCAGTACTTC.

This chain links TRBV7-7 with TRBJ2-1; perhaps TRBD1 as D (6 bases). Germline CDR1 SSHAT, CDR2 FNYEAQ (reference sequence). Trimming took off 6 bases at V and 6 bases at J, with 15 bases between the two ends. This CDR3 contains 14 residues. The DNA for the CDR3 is TGTGCCAGCAGTCTGGGACATTCGATCAATGAGCAGTTCTTC. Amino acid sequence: CASSLGHSINEQFF. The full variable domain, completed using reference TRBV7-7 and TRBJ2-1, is GAGVSQSPRYKVTKRGQDVTLRCDPISSHATLYWYQQALGQGPEFLTYFNYEAQPDKSGLPSDRFSAERPEGSISTLTIQRTEQRDSAMYRCASSLGHSINEQFFGPGTRLTVL.

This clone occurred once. CDR3 sequence (DNA): TGTGCCACCAGAGGCAGGAGCTCCTACGAGCAGTACTTC. This translates into CATRGRSSYEQYF. The chain links TRBV6-1 to TRBJ2-7; D not certain. V was cut by 10 bases and J by 0 bases, with 13 bases left in between. Germline assignment: CDR1 MNHNS and CDR2 SASEGT. The CDR3 extends over 13 amino acids.

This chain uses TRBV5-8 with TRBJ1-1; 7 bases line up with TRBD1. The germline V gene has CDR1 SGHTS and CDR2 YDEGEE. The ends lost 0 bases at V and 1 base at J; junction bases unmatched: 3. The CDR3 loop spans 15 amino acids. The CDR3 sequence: CASSLADRANTEAFF. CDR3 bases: TGTGCCAGCAGCTTGGCTGACAGGGCGAACACTGAAGCTTTCTTT.

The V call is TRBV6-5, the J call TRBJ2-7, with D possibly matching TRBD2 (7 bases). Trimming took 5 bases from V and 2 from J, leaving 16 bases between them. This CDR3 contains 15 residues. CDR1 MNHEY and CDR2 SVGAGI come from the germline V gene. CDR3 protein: CASSRPGGPTYEQYF. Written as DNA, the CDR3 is TGTGCCAGCAGTAGACCGGGGGGCCCCACCTACGAGCAGTACTTC.

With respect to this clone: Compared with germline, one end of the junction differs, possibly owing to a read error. This CDR3 is CASSLAGLAGAVF. The CDR3 DNA reads as TGTGCCAGCAGCCTAGCGGGACTAGCGGGGGCAGTATTC. This sequence joins TRBV11-2 and TRBJ2-7, with TRBD2 identical over 14 bases. This CDR3 contains 13 residues. From germline, CDR1 is SGHAT and CDR2 FQNNGV.

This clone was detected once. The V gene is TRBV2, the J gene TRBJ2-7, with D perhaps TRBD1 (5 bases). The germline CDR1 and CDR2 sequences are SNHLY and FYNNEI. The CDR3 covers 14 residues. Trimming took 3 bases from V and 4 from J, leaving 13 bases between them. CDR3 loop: CASSDRGLQYEQYF. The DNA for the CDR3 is TGTGCCAGCAGTGATAGGGGTTTACAGTACGAGCAGTACTTC. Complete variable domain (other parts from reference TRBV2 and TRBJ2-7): EPEVTQTPSHQVTQMGQEVILRCVPISNHLYFYWYRQILGQKVEFLVSFYNNEISEKSEIFDDQFSVERPDGSNFTLKIRSTKLEDSAMYFCASSDRGLQYEQYFGPGTRLTVT.

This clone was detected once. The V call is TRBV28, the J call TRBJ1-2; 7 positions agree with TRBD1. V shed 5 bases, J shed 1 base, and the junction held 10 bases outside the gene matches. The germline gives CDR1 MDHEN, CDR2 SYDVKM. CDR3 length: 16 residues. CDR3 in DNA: TGTGCCAGCAGTATCGCCGGGACAGCCTTTAACTATGGCTACACCTTC. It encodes CASSIAGTAFNYGYTF.

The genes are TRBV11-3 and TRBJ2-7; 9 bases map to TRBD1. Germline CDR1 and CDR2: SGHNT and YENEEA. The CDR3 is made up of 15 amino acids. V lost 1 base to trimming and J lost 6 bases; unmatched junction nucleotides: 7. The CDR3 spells CASSLGGQGTSEQYF. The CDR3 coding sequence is TGTGCCAGCAGCTTAGGAGGACAGGGGACGTCCGAGCAGTACTTC.

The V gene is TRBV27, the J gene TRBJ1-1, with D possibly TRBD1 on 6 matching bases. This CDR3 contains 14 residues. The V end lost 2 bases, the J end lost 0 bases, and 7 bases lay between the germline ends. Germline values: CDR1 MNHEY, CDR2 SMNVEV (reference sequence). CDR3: CASSLTGMNTEAFF. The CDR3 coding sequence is TGTGCCAGCAGTTTAACAGGGATGAACACTGAAGCTTTCTTT.